This T cell receptor beta chain was sequenced during a study of T cells in tumors after PD-1 blockade. On the study more broadly: Prior checkpoint blockade, systemic immunosuppressant use, or anti-cancer therapy within 4 weeks excluded patients. Mean per blood sample: 113,528 templates (about 24,679-260,000), roughly 34,000 unique clonotypes.

In its sample, this clone was seen a few times. Its antigen is still unknown. Germline CDR1 and CDR2: LGHDT and YNNKEL (reference sequence). Deletions cut 0 bases from V and 0 bases from J, with 8 bases between. The CDR3 length is 15 residues. Whole-study findings and limits: Blood contained about 43% of the tumor's TCR clonotypes.

Clones were sequenced by immunoSEQ multiplex PCR, and TCRdb holds only the in-frame ones, with some missing. The data show roughly 60,000 clones, around 77% seen once. Input was roughly 600 ng to 6,004 ng of genomic DNA from tumor or blood. The sequence derives from a human donor with basal cell carcinoma. The source was PBMCs, collected before anti-PD-1 treatment. V gene TRBV3-1 (or the pseudogene TRBV3-2) combines with J gene TRBJ1-1; D is ambiguous. The CDR3, as DNA: TGTGCCAGCAGCCAAGATCCAGGCATGAACACTGAAGCTTTCTTT. This sequence encodes CASSQDPGMNTEAFF.